The entry that follows covers one T cell receptor beta chain sequence. Baseline, cycle 4 day 1, and cycle 7 day 1 were the blood sampling points. TCRdb's copy holds only in-frame clones and misses some; the assay was immunoSEQ multiplex PCR. Of around 35,000 clones in the sample, around four fifths were seen once. These data originate in a study of OX40 agonist ivuxolimab in advanced cancers. The wider study: There were three patients with partial responses, one having hepatocellular carcinoma and two cutaneous melanoma.

Germline CDR1 is MGHRA and CDR2 is YSYEKL. The germline V and J ends were trimmed by 0 bases and 4 bases, with 21 bases remaining between them. The CDR3 totals 18 residues. The clonotype originates from an adult with an advanced solid tumor such as melanoma, head and neck, liver or kidney cancer. This chain links TRBV4-1 with TRBJ2-5, with D possibly being TRBD2 (5 bases). The source was CD4+ or CD8+ T cells sorted from blood, collected in a trial of the OX40 agonist ivuxolimab. CDR3 sequence: CASSQDKGGTSFPETQYF. Written as DNA, the CDR3 is TGCGCCAGCAGCCAAGATAAAGGAGGTACCAGCTTCCCAGAGACCCAGTACTTC.